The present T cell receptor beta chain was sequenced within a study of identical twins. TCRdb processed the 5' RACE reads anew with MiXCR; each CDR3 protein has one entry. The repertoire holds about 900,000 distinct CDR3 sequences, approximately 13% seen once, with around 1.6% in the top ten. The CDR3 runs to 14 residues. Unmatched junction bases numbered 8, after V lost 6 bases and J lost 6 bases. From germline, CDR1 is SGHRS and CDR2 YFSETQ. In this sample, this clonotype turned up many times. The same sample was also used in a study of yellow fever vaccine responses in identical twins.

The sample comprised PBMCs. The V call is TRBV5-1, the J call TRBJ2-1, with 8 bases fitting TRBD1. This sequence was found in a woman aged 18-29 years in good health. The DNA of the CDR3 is TGCGCCAGCATACACAGGGGGTTCAGCAATGAGCAGTTCTTC. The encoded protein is CASIHRGFSNEQFF. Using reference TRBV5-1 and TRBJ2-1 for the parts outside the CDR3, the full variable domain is KAGVTQTPRYLIKTRGQQVTLSCSPISGHRSVSWYQQTPGQGLQFLFEYFSETQRNKGNFPGRFSGRQFSNSRSEMNVSTLELGDSALYLCASIHRGFSNEQFFGPGTRLTVL.